This section outlines one TCR beta chain sequence together with its context. There is no known antigen for this receptor. Per-base quality was not reported, and no clone a single base away is much larger than it. CDR1 is given as SQVTM and CDR2 as ANQGSEA, both from the germline V gene. There are 16 amino acids in the CDR3, from cysteine to phenylalanine inclusive. Just the 48-base CDR3 DNA is kept, in frame starting at base 1. Ends trimmed: V by 4 bases, J by 5 bases; bases unmatched to a gene: 8. The library was prepared using the immunoSEQ multiplex PCR assay. What TCRdb holds here is the immuneACCESS table cut down to in-frame rearrangements. Part of the clones is not present; checked against another copy, under half of the missing clones reflect an unresolved V gene, and the others are unexplained. Counted in this sample were tens of thousands of clones; about 90% of them appeared once. 1.6% of the sample rests with the top ten.

The data are from a study of preoperative IRX-2 immunotherapy in early breast cancer (dated by TCRdb to between 2018 and 2021). This specimen's treatment or condition label, interpreted: preoperative locoregional IRX-2 cytokine immunotherapy. The samples were obtained from a phase Ib study in which preoperative, locoregional IRX-2 cytokine immunotherapy intended to prime immune responses was tested. The donors were early-stage breast cancer patients who were given IRX-2 prior to surgery. The sequence derives from a human donor with breast cancer. The V and J genes are TRBV29-1 and TRBJ2-2; 12 of the junction bases match TRBD2. The specimen comprised tumor tissue, sampled after IRX-2 immunotherapy. Here is the DNA: TGCAGCGTTGCCAGACTAGCGGGGGACCCAACCGGGGAGCTGTTTTTT. The resulting protein is CSVARLAGDPTGELFF.